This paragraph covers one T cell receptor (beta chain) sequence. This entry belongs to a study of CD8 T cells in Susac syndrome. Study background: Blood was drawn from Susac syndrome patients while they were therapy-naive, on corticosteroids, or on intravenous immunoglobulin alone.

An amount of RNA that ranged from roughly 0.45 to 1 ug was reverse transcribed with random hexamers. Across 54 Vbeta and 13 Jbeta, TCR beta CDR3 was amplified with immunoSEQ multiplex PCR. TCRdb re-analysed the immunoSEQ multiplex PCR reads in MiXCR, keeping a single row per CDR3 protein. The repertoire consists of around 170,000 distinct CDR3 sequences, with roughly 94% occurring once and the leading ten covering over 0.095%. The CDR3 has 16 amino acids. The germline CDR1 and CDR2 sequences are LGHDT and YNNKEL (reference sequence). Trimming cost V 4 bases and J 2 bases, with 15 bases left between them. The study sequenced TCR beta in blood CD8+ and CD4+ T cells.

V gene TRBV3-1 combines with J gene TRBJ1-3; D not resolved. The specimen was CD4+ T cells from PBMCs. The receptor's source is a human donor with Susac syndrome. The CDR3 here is CASSLRGIGAGNTIYF. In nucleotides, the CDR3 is TGTGCCAGCAGCCTAAGAGGCATTGGGGCTGGAAACACCATATATTTT.